Following are 28 T cell receptor beta chains from one sample sequenced in a study of T cell responses to AZD1222 COVID-19 vaccine (TCRdb year 2021). Library construction relied on the immunoSEQ multiplex PCR assay. Here the immuneACCESS table is served through TCRdb, limited to in-frame sequences with V and J called. Missing clones are a known gap in these copies; in checked studies unresolved V genes cover under half, and the rest lacks a known reason. This sample has more than 150,000 clones in its table, and approximately 86% of those were observed once. 0.45% to 0.55% of the sample is held by the ten biggest clonotypes. Per the publication, the time point label means: baseline before first vaccination. The specimen comprised peripheral blood, sampled on day 0 of AZD1222 vaccination. These TCRs come from an adult in good health.

The V call is TRBV7-3, the J call TRBJ2-5; 8 bases match TRBD2. The germline CDR1 and CDR2 sequences are SGHTA and FQGTGA. The CDR3 consists of 15 residues. With V trimmed by 4 bases and J by 2 bases, 6 bases remained unmatched. CDR3 nucleotide sequence: TGTGCCAGCAGCTCTACGGGAGGGCCGCAAGAGACCCAGTACTTC. Translation: CASSSTGGPQETQYF. Complete variable domain (other parts from reference TRBV7-3 and TRBJ2-5): GAGVSQTPSNKVTEKGKYVELRCDPISGHTALYWYRQSLGQGPEFLIYFQGTGAADDSGLPNDRFFAVRPEGSVSTLKIQRTERGDSAVYLCASSSTGGPQETQYFGPGTRLLVL.

The CDR3 reads CASSLTGIGTEAFF. In DNA form, the CDR3 reads TGCGCCAGCAGCTTGACAGGGATAGGCACTGAAGCTTTCTTT. The chain combines TRBV5-1 with TRBJ1-1; possible D gene TRBD1, 6 bases. Between the trimmed V and J ends, which lost 1 base and 4 bases, there was a span of 11 bases. This CDR3 contains 14 residues. Per germline, CDR1 SGHRS and CDR2 YFSETQ.

This chain joins TRBV7-2 and TRBJ2-1, with D possibly being TRBD1 (5 bases). Deletions cut 1 base from V and 2 bases from J, with 9 bases between. The CDR3 runs to 15 residues. CDR1 is SGHTA, CDR2 FQGNSA, per germline. The CDR3 DNA is TGTGCCAGCAGCTTAGGGGCAGGGACCTACAATGAGCAGTTCTTC. Its translation is CASSLGAGTYNEQFF.

This chain uses TRBV5-1 with TRBJ2-7; D is perhaps TRBD1 (6 bases). The V gene lost 6 bases and the J gene lost 0 bases, with 13 bases spanning the gap. The CDR3 has 14 residues. CDR1 and CDR2 (germline): SGHRS, YFSETQ. The CDR3 DNA follows: TGCGCCAGCATGCCACAGGGATCCTCCTACGAGCAGTACTTC. This translates into CASMPQGSSYEQYF.

The CDR3 DNA is TGTGCCAGCAGCCCAGTTTCCGGGCAGGAAGACACTGAAGCTTTCTTT. Residues: CASSPVSGQEDTEAFF. V gene TRBV7-9 combines with J gene TRBJ1-1; D ambiguous. The CDR3 runs to 16 residues. The germline CDR1 and CDR2 sequences are SEHNR and FQNEAQ (reference sequence). Trimming pared 5 bases from V and 3 bases from J, leaving 19 bases between.

The chain recombines TRBV12-3 or TRBV12-4 with TRBJ1-4; 9 bases match TRBD1. This CDR3 has 13 amino acids. The ends lost 10 bases at V and 4 bases at J; junction bases unmatched: 4. CDR3 sequence: CATTGGGNEKLFF. The CDR3, as DNA: TGTGCCACTACAGGGGGCGGTAATGAAAAACTGTTTTTT.

The chain uses TRBV4-2 and TRBJ1-3; D is undetermined. Germline-derived CDR1 and CDR2 are LGHNA and YNFKEQ. The germline V and J ends were trimmed by 0 bases and 4 bases, with 13 bases remaining between them. This CDR3 has 16 residues. The CDR3, as DNA: TGTGCCAGCAGCCAAGATCTCGGACGGGAAGGAAACACCATATATTTT. It specifies CASSQDLGREGNTIYF.

The V call is TRBV27, the J call TRBJ2-7, with D unresolved. Germline assignment: CDR1 MNHEY and CDR2 SMNVEV (reference sequence). V shed 2 bases and J shed 4 bases, with 9 bases lying between them. The CDR3 contains 13 residues. CDR3 coding DNA: TGTGCCAGCAGTTTAAAGGCAGAATACGAGCAGTACTTC. Translation: CASSLKAEYEQYF.

The gene calls are TRBV30 and TRBJ1-3; D is undetermined. Trimming took off 2 bases at V and 3 bases at J, with 8 bases between the two ends. The CDR3 spans 13 residues. Germline CDR1 GTSNPN, CDR2 SVGIG (reference sequence). Written as DNA, the CDR3 is TGTGCCTGGAGTAGGGTAAATGGAAACACCATATATTTT. This gives the protein CAWSRVNGNTIYF. Using reference TRBV30 and TRBJ1-3 for the parts outside the CDR3, the full variable domain is SQTIHQWPATLVQPVGSPLSLECTVEGTSNPNLYWYRQAAGRGLQLLFYSVGIGQISSEVPQNLSASRPQDRQFILSSKKLLLSDSGFYLCAWSRVNGNTIYFGEGSWLTVV.

V and J are TRBV11-1 and TRBJ2-7, with 9 bases lining up with TRBD1. CDR1 and CDR2 from the germline V gene are SGHAT and FQDESV (reference sequence). The CDR3 loop spans 15 amino acids. The J segment lost 3 bases and the V segment lost 0 bases, leaving 3 bases of the junction unmatched. The CDR3 region has the DNA TGTGCCAGCAGCTTAGCACAGGGGGCTGTCTACGAGCAGTACTTC. Its translation is CASSLAQGAVYEQYF.

V gene TRBV9 combines with J gene TRBJ1-3; the D gene is possibly TRBD1 (5 bases). Per the germline V gene, CDR1 is SGDLS and CDR2 is YYNGEE. The CDR3 is 17 amino acids. V was pared by 0 bases and J by 0 bases, with 13 bases between. CDR3 amino acids: CASSVGDSLTSGNTIYF. In DNA form, the CDR3 reads TGTGCCAGCAGCGTAGGTGACAGCTTGACCTCTGGAAACACCATATATTTT.

The J gene is TRBJ2-7, the V gene TRBV6-5; D is ambiguous. V shed 8 bases and J shed 4 bases, with 12 bases lying between them. This CDR3 region has 12 residues. Looked up from germline, CDR1 is MNHEY and CDR2 is SVGAGI. The CDR3 loop reads CASGKTDYEQYF. The CDR3 coding sequence is TGTGCCAGCGGTAAGACGGATTACGAGCAGTACTTC.

This sequence joins TRBV9 and TRBJ2-5, with a weak D call TRBD1 (6 bases). The germline V gene has CDR1 SGDLS and CDR2 YYNGEE. V lost 3 bases to trimming and J lost 5 bases, with 14 bases between them. The CDR3 runs 14 residues. CDR3 region: CASSGTGYSETQYF. CDR3 nucleotides: TGTGCCAGCAGCGGAACAGGGTATTCGGAGACCCAGTACTTC.

The chain couples TRBV9 to TRBJ1-6, with 8 positions matching TRBD1. The CDR3 runs to 17 residues. Per germline, CDR1 SGDLS and CDR2 YYNGEE. J gave up 5 bases and V 4 bases, and 11 bases lay outside the gene matches. The CDR3 sequence is CASSPTGTGLNNSPLHF. In nucleotides, the CDR3 is TGTGCCAGCAGCCCCACCGGGACAGGACTTAATAATTCACCCCTCCACTTT.

The rearrangement uses TRBV3-1 (or the pseudogene TRBV3-2) and TRBJ1-4, with unresolved D. Germline assignment: CDR1 LGHDT and CDR2 YNNKEL (reference sequence). The CDR3 is 12 residues long. V gave up 6 bases and J gave up 7 bases, with 9 bases separating them. CDR3 sequence reads: CASRAAGEKLFF. The CDR3 DNA reads as TGTGCCAGCAGGGCGGCTGGTGAAAAACTGTTTTTT.

The V gene is TRBV2, the J gene TRBJ1-4; 8 bases match TRBD1. CDR1 SNHLY and CDR2 FYNNEI come from the germline V gene. The CDR3 has 15 residues. After removal of 9 bases from V and 7 bases from J, the junction contained 13 bases not matched to a gene. CDR3 sequence reads: CASHNGQGAGEKLFF. CDR3 in DNA: TGTGCCAGTCACAACGGGCAGGGGGCCGGTGAAAAACTGTTTTTT. Complete variable domain (other parts from reference TRBV2 and TRBJ1-4): EPEVTQTPSHQVTQMGQEVILRCVPISNHLYFYWYRQILGQKVEFLVSFYNNEISEKSEIFDDQFSVERPDGSNFTLKIRSTKLEDSAMYFCASHNGQGAGEKLFFGSGTQLSVL.

This chain links TRBV7-2 with TRBJ2-5, with 11 bases identical to TRBD2. Germline lookup yields CDR1 SGHTA and CDR2 FQGNSA. The junction had 4 bases not matched to a gene; V was cut back by 5 bases and J by 2 bases. The CDR3 totals 15 residues. Here the CDR3 DNA reads TGTGCCAGCAGCCGGAGACTAGCGGGGCAAGAGACCCAGTACTTC. As protein: CASSRRLAGQETQYF.

This sequence joins TRBV12-3 or TRBV12-4 and TRBJ2-7, with D unresolved. V lost 4 bases and J 6 bases, leaving 13 bases between the germline ends. The CDR3 has 13 residues. CDR3 sequence reads: CASSSSRVGEQYF. CDR3 DNA sequence: TGTGCCAGCAGTTCGTCTCGGGTTGGCGAGCAGTACTTC.

This chain joins TRBV27 and TRBJ1-2, with 8 bases aligning to TRBD1. The length of the CDR3 is 15 residues. The J segment lost 8 bases and the V segment lost 5 bases, leaving 13 bases of the junction unmatched. CDR1 and CDR2 from the germline V gene are MNHEY and SMNVEV (reference sequence). CDR3 loop: CASSGPSQGAWGYTF. The CDR3 DNA is TGTGCCAGCAGTGGACCATCTCAGGGGGCATGGGGCTACACCTTC.

This chain joins TRBV5-6 and TRBJ1-1; unclear D gene. Germline assignment: CDR1 SGHDT and CDR2 YYEEEE. This CDR3 has 14 residues. V was pared by 5 bases and J by 5 bases, with 16 bases between. The CDR3 protein is CASSSDNLGTEAFF. The CDR3 DNA sequence: TGTGCCAGCAGTTCCGACAACCTGGGGACTGAAGCTTTCTTT.

This clone has a single count. The chain couples TRBV9 to TRBJ1-6, with D possibly being TRBD1 (6 bases). The germline gives CDR1 SGDLS, CDR2 YYNGEE. Trimming removed 3 bases at V and 7 bases at J, with 14 bases between. This CDR3 has 15 residues. CDR3 in amino acids: CASSEEGVGNSPLHF. The DNA for the CDR3 is TGTGCCAGCAGCGAGGAGGGGGTTGGGAATTCACCCCTCCACTTT.

The chain employs TRBV5-1 and TRBJ1-1, with D tentatively TRBD1 (6 bases). The length of the CDR3 is 15 residues. Germline V gene lookup returns CDR1 SGHRS and CDR2 YFSETQ. Deletions cut 2 bases from V and 8 bases from J, with 19 bases between. CDR3 sequence: CASSFVGAKGSEAFF. CDR3 coding DNA: TGCGCCAGCAGCTTTGTGGGGGCCAAGGGCTCCGAAGCTTTCTTT.

The genes are TRBV27 and TRBJ2-7, with 10 bases lining up with TRBD2. The ends lost 5 bases at V and 7 bases at J; junction bases unmatched: 8. The CDR3 loop spans 14 amino acids. The germline CDR1 and CDR2 sequences are MNHEY and SMNVEV (reference sequence). CDR3 loop: CASSRAGGPQEQYF. The DNA for the CDR3 is TGTGCCAGCAGTCGAGCGGGGGGGCCTCAGGAGCAGTACTTC.

The gene calls are TRBV19 and TRBJ1-5; 10 positions agree with TRBD1. CDR3 length: 18 residues. The germline V gene encodes CDR1 LNHDA and CDR2 SQIVND (reference sequence). Trimming cost V 3 bases and J 6 bases; bases outside gene matches: 14. The CDR3 protein is CASSISLGTGEGGQPQHF. DNA of the CDR3: TGTGCCAGTAGTATTAGTCTGGGGACAGGGGAAGGTGGTCAGCCCCAGCATTTT.

The chain has TRBV6-1 and TRBJ1-2; D uncertain. Germline-derived CDR1 and CDR2 are MNHNS and SASEGT. V dropped 0 bases and J dropped 4 bases, with 6 bases sitting between them. CDR3 length: 13 amino acids. The CDR3 here is CASSEAVSYGYTF. The CDR3 nucleotides read TGTGCCAGCAGTGAAGCCGTCAGCTATGGCTACACCTTC.

The chain is built from TRBV6-5 and TRBJ1-2; D call uncertain. Trimming left V 8 bases short and J 5 bases short, with 15 bases between. This CDR3 is 13 amino acids long. Germline V gene data show CDR1 as MNHEY and CDR2 as SVGAGI. CDR3 nucleotide sequence: TGTGCCAGCGGGGTGGGTCCGGATTATGGCTACACCTTC. Translating gives CASGVGPDYGYTF.

This sequence joins TRBV4-1 and TRBJ2-1; 9 bases agree with TRBD1. Germline V gives CDR1 MGHRA, CDR2 YSYEKL. The CDR3 totals 19 residues. Trimming removed 3 bases from V and 6 bases from J; junction bases left unmatched: 18. CDR3 region: CASSHLSYTRDRAGNEQFF. CDR3 bases: TGCGCCAGCAGCCACCTATCGTATACCCGGGACAGGGCGGGCAATGAGCAGTTCTTC.

The chain combines TRBV6-5 with TRBJ2-1, with D possibly matching TRBD2 (5 bases). The germline gives CDR1 MNHEY, CDR2 SVGAGI. This CDR3 comprises 14 residues. V was pared by 7 bases and J by 5 bases, with 15 bases between. The CDR3 nucleotides read TGTGCCAGCACCCGTTCAACCGGGAACAATGAGCAGTTCTTC. Protein: CASTRSTGNNEQFF.